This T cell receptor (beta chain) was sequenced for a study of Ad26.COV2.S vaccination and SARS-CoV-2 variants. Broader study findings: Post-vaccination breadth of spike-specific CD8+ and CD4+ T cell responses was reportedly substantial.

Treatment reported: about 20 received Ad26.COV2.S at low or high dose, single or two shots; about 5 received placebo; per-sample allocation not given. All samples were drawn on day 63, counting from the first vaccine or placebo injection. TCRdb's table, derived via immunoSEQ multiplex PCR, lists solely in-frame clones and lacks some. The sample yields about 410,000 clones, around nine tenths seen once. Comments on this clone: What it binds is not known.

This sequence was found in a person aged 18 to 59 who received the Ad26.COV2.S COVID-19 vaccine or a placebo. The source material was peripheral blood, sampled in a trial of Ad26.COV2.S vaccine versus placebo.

CDR3 nucleotide sequence: TGCGCCAGCGGGTGGTCAGGGGGCACAGATACGCAGTATTTT. Residues: CASGWSGGTDTQYF. V usage is TRBV5-1 and J usage is TRBJ2-3, with D possibly TRBD1 on 6 matching bases. The CDR3 loop spans 14 amino acids. Germline V gene sequence: CDR1 SGHRS, CDR2 YFSETQ. The V end lost 7 bases, the J end lost 1 base, and 13 bases lay between the germline ends.